The rows below give T cell receptor beta chains drawn from one sample of a study of shared clonotypes between healthy human individuals. The protocol was immunoSEQ multiplex PCR, while the TCRdb copy is restricted to in-frame clones and leaves out a portion. The profile shows 950,000 to 1,300,000 clones, about 77% of them singletons. The sample was memory CD4+ T cells sorted from blood. All receptors come from a man aged 18 to 35 in good health. Each CDR3 is given with its conserved first and last residue. A D gene is named only where the DNA matches it firmly.

j_gene	v_gene	len	d_gene	CDR3nt	CDR3aa
TRBJ1-5	TRBV19	16	.	TGTGCCAGTAGTATTTTAAGGGGCATGAGCAATCAGCCCCAGCATTTT	CASSILRGMSNQPQHF
TRBJ1-4	TRBV21-1	14	.	TGTGCCAGCAGCAAAGTAATGCGGCGGGAAAAACTGTTTTTT	CASSKVMRREKLFF
TRBJ2-2	TRBV9	16	.	TGTGCCAGCAGCCCCCGAAGTAAAGCCGGCACCGGGGAGCTGTTTTTT	CASSPRSKAGTGELFF
TRBJ2-7	TRBV2	13	.	TGTGCCAGCAGTGAAAGGGCAGCCTACGAGCAGTACTTC	CASSERAAYEQYF
TRBJ2-3	TRBV5-4	14	.	TGTGCCAGCAGGCCGGGTCCTAGCACAGATACGCAGTATTTT	CASRPGPSTDTQYF
TRBJ2-1	TRBV7-9	15	TRBD2	TGTGCCAGCAGCTTCCAGCGGGGGGCCTCTAATGAGCAGTTCTTC	CASSFQRGASNEQFF
TRBJ1-6	TRBV7-2	17	.	TGTGCCAGCAGCTTAGGTCAGGGGAGCTCCTATAATTCACCCCTCCACTTT	CASSLGQGSSYNSPLHF
TRBJ2-7	TRBV10-3	14	.	TGTGCCATCAGTGAGTCTGTGGGCCTATACGAGCAGTACTTC	CAISESVGLYEQYF
TRBJ2-5	TRBV28	12	.	TGTGCCAGCAGTTCGGGTGTGGAGACCCAGTACTTC	CASSSGVETQYF
TRBJ1-6	TRBV7-2	15	.	TGTGCCAGCAGCTTATCTGAGGGGTGGAGTTCACCCCTCCACTTT	CASSLSEGWSSPLHF
TRBJ2-1	TRBV5-1	14	.	TGCGCCAGCAGCACAGGAGGGTACAGGGATGAGCAGTTCTTC	CASSTGGYRDEQFF
TRBJ2-5	TRBV2	11	.	TGTGCCAGCAGTGAGAAGGGGACCCAGTACTTC	CASSEKGTQYF
TRBJ2-5	TRBV11-2	16	.	TGTGCCAGCAGCTCGACGGCTACAGGGACGAGAAAGACCCAGTACTTC	CASSSTATGTRKTQYF
TRBJ1-6	TRBV4-3	16	.	TGCGCCAGCAGCCAACTAGGTGGGAGCTATAATTCACCCCTCCACTTT	CASSQLGGSYNSPLHF
TRBJ2-1	TRBV7-2	17	TRBD2	TGTGCCAGCAGATTCGAACCGGGACTAGCGGAATACAATGAGCAGTTCTTC	CASRFEPGLAEYNEQFF
TRBJ2-2	TRBV7-3	16	.	TGTGCCAGCAGCTTAACTCCAACGGGTCACACCGGGGAGCTGTTTTTT	CASSLTPTGHTGELFF
TRBJ2-7	TRBV28	17	.	TGTGCCAGCAGTTCCTCTGGACAGCCCTTCGGTACCTACGAGCAGTACTTC	CASSSSGQPFGTYEQYF
TRBJ2-5	TRBV2	14	.	TGTGCCGGCAGGGACTCATCGGTCCAAGAGACCCAGTACTTC	CAGRDSSVQETQYF
TRBJ2-3	TRBV27	15	.	TGTGCCAGCAGTTTCTTCCCCACCCTGGGGTATACGCAGTATTTT	CASSFFPTLGYTQYF
TRBJ2-3	TRBV5-1	13	.	TGCGCCAGCAGCTTGGGTTCTCCCGATACGCAGTATTTT	CASSLGSPDTQYF
TRBJ2-3	TRBV29-1	12	.	TGCAGCGTTGAAGAGGCCGGAAATACGCAGTATTTT	CSVEEAGNTQYF
TRBJ2-7	TRBV2	14	TRBD1	TGTGCCAGCAGTGGGACAGGGGCCTGGATTGAGCAGTACTTC	CASSGTGAWIEQYF